Below, 7 T cell receptor beta chains from the same sample are listed, as sequenced in a study of Ad26.COV2.S vaccination and SARS-CoV-2 variants. Sequencing was performed with immunoSEQ multiplex PCR; in TCRdb, only in-frame clones are kept and a portion is missing. The sample shows about 460,000 clones, about 89% of them seen only once. Specified treatment: roughly 18 received Ad26.COV2.S at low or high dose, single or two shots; roughly five received placebo; per-sample allocation not given. Samples came from day 63 after the first vaccine or placebo injection. The source material was peripheral blood, sampled in a trial of Ad26.COV2.S vaccine versus placebo. All receptors come from a person between 18 and 59 years old who received the Ad26.COV2.S COVID-19 vaccine or a placebo.

The chain links TRBV4-3 to TRBJ1-4, with a possible D match to TRBD1 (5 bases). Trimming stripped 0 bases from V and 6 bases from J, with 8 bases between. Per germline, CDR1 LGHNA and CDR2 YSLEER. The CDR3 runs to 14 residues. The CDR3 nucleotides are TGCGCCAGCAGCCAAGACTTGGGACATGAAAAACTGTTTTTT. Its protein product is CASSQDLGHEKLFF.

This clone has a single count. J is TRBJ2-1 and V is TRBV7-9; D is ambiguous. V gave up 1 base and J gave up 15 bases, with 10 bases separating them. Per the germline V gene, CDR1 is SEHNR and CDR2 is FQNEAQ (reference sequence). This CDR3 comprises 11 residues. This CDR3 is CASSLGKNAFF. CDR3 coding DNA: TGTGCCAGCAGCTTAGGGAAGAACGCGTTCTTC. Looking up the rest from reference TRBV7-9 and TRBJ2-1 gives the full variable domain: DTGVSQNPRHKITKRGQNVTFRCDPISEHNRLYWYRQTLGQGPEFLTYFQNEAQLEKSRLLSDRFSAERPKGSFSTLEIQRTEQGDSAMYLCASSLGKNAFFGPGTRLTVL.

The rearrangement uses TRBV7-9 and TRBJ2-7; D possibly corresponds to TRBD2 (5 bases). The germline V gene encodes CDR1 SEHNR and CDR2 FQNEAQ (reference sequence). The CDR3 runs 18 residues. V lost 5 bases and J lost 0, with 23 bases in between. The CDR3 sequence: CASSPTNSVGGDSYEQYF. As DNA, the CDR3 is TGTGCCAGCAGCCCGACTAATTCCGTAGGAGGTGACTCCTACGAGCAGTACTTC.

This chain links TRBV4-1 with TRBJ1-2, with D maybe TRBD1 (5 bases). V lost 4 bases, J lost 3 bases, and 15 bases lay in between. The V gene's germline CDR1 is MGHRA and CDR2 YSYEKL. The CDR3 is 15 residues long. CDR3 DNA sequence: TGCGCCAGCAGCCCGACTCCAGGGTGGGACTATGGCTACACCTTC. This sequence encodes CASSPTPGWDYGYTF.

The V gene is TRBV18, the J gene TRBJ2-1; 9 bases fit TRBD2. CDR1 is KGHSH and CDR2 is LQKENI in the germline V gene. V shed 2 bases and J 6 bases; nucleotides not matched to a gene: 11. This CDR3 is 17 amino acids long. CDR3 DNA sequence: TGTGCCAGCTCACCATTCATAGCGGGAGAAGGGGCCAATGAGCAGTTCTTC. Translation gives CASSPFIAGEGANEQFF.

The V and J genes are TRBV3-1 (or the pseudogene TRBV3-2) and TRBJ2-7; 14 nucleotides align to TRBD2. Germline trimming cut 1 base from V and 9 bases from J; bases unmatched to any gene: 5. Per the germline V gene, CDR1 is LGHDT and CDR2 is YNNKEL (reference sequence). This CDR3 contains 15 residues. DNA of the CDR3: TGTGCCAGCAGCCAAGGACTAGCGGGAGGGCCCGGGCAGTACTTC. Amino acids: CASSQGLAGGPGQYF.

The rearrangement links TRBV6-6 to TRBJ1-4; 8 bases are shared with TRBD1. This CDR3 is built from 13 residues. Germline trimming cut 5 bases from V and 7 bases from J; bases unmatched to any gene: 3. Germline CDR1 and CDR2: MNHNY and SVGAGI (reference sequence). The CDR3 loop reads CASSTGQGEKLFF. Here the CDR3 DNA reads TGTGCCAGCAGTACAGGACAGGGTGAAAAACTGTTTTTT.